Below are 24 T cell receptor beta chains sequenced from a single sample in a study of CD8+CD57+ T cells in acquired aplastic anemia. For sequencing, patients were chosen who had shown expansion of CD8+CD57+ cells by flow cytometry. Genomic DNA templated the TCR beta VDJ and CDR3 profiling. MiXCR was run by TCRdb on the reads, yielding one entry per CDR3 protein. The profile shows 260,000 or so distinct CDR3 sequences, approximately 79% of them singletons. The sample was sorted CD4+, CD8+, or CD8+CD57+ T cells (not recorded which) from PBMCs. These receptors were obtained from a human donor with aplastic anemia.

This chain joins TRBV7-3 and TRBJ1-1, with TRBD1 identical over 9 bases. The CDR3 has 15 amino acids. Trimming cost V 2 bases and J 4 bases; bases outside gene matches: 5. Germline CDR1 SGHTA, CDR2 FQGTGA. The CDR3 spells CASSLALTGGTEAFF. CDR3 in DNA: TGTGCCAGCAGCTTAGCGCTGACAGGGGGCACTGAAGCTTTCTTT. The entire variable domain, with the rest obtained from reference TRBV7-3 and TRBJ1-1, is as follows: GAGVSQTPSNKVTEKGKYVELRCDPISGHTALYWYRQSLGQGPEFLIYFQGTGAADDSGLPNDRFFAVRPEGSVSTLKIQRTERGDSAVYLCASSLALTGGTEAFFGQGTRLTVV.

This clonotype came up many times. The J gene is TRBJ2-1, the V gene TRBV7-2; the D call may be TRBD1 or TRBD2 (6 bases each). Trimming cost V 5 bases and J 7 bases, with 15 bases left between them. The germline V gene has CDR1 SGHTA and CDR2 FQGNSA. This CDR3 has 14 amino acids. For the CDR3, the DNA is TGTGCCAGCAGCCGACTCCCGGGGGCGAATGAGCAGTTCTTC. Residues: CASSRLPGANEQFF.

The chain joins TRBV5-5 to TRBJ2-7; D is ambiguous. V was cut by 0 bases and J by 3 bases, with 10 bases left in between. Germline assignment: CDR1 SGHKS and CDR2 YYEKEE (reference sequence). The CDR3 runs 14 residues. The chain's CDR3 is CASSLGNSSYEQYF. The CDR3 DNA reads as TGTGCCAGCAGCTTGGGGAACAGCAGCTACGAGCAGTACTTC. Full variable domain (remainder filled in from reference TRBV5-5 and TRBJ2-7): DAGVTQSPTHLIKTRGQQVTLRCSPISGHKSVSWYQQVLGQGPQFIFQYYEKEERGRGNFPDRFSARQFPNYSSELNVNALLLGDSALYLCASSLGNSSYEQYFGPGTRLTVT.

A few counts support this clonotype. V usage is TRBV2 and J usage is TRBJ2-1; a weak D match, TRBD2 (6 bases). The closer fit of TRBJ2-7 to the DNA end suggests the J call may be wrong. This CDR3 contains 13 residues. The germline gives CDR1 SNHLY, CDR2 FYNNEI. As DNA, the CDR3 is TGTGCCAGCAGTGATGGGGGGAGGCATGAGCAGTACTTC. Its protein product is CASSDGGRHEQYF.

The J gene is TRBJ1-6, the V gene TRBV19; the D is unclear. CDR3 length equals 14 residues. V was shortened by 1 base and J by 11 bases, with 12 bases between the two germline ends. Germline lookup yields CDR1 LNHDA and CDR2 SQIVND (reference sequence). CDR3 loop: CASSIGLAEAPLHF. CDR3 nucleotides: TGTGCCAGTAGTATAGGACTAGCCGAAGCACCCCTCCACTTT.

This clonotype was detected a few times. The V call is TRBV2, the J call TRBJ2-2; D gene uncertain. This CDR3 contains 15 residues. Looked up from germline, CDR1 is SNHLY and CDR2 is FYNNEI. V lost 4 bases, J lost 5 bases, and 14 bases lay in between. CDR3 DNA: TGTGCCAGCAGTGTAGAGGTCGGGCGGACCGGGGAGCTGTTTTTT. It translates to CASSVEVGRTGELFF.

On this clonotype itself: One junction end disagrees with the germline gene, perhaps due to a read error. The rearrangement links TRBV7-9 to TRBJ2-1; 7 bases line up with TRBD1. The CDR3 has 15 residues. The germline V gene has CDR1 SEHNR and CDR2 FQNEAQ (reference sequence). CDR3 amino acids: CASTLRAGGTGEQFF. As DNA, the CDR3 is TGTGCTAGCACCCTCAGGGCAGGGGGAACCGGGGAGCAGTTCTTC.

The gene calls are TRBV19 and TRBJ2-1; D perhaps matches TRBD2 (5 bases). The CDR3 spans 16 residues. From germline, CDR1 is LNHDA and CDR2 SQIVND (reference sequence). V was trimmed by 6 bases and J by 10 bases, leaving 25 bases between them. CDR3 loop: CASSQAGGTGQEEQFF. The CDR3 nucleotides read TGTGCCAGTAGCCAGGCGGGCGGAACCGGTCAGGAAGAGCAGTTCTTC.

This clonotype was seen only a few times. CDR3: CASSFSGSDEQFF. The CDR3 nucleotides are TGTGCCAGCAGCTTTAGCGGGAGTGATGAGCAGTTCTTC. The chain couples TRBV7-2 to TRBJ2-1; TRBD2 matches 9 bases. Germline trimming cut 3 bases from V and 8 bases from J; bases unmatched to any gene: 2. Germline V CDR1 and CDR2: SGHTA, FQGNSA. CDR3 length: 13 amino acids.

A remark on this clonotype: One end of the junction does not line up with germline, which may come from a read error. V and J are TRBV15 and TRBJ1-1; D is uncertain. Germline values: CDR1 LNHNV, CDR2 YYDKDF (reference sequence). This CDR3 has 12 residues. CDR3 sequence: CAISAVMDEAFF. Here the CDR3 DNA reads TGTGCCATCAGCGCGGTTATGGATGAAGCTTTCTTT.

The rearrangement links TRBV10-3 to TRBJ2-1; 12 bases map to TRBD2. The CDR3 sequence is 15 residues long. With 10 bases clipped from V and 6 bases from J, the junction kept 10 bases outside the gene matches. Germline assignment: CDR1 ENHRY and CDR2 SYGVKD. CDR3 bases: TGTGCCAGCATCGACGCGACTAGCGGGGGCAATGAGCAGTTCTTC. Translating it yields CASIDATSGGNEQFF.

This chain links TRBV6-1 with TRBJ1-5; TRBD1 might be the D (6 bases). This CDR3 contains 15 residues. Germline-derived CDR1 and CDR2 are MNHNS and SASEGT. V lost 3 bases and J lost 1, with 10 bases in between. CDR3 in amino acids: CASSDRGMSNQPQHF. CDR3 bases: TGTGCCAGCAGTGACAGGGGAATGAGCAATCAGCCCCAGCATTTT.

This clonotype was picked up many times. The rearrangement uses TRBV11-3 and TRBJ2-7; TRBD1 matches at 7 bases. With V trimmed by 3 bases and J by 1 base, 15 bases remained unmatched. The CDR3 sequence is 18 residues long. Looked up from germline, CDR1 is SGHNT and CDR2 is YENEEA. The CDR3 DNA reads TGTGCCAGCAGCTTTGATCTGACCGGGACAGCCCTTTCCTACGAGCAGTACGTC. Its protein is CASSFDLTGTALSYEQYV.

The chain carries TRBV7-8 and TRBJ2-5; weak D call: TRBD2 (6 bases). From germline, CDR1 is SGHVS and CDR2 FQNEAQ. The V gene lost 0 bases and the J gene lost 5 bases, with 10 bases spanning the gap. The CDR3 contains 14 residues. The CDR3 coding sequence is TGTGCCAGCAGCTTAGCGGGAGGTGACGAGACCCAGTACTTC. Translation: CASSLAGGDETQYF.

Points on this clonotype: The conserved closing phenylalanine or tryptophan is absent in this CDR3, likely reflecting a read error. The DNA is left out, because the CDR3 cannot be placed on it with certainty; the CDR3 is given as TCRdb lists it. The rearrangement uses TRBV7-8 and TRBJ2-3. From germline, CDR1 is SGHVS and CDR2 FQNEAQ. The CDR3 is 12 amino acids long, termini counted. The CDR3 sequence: CASSLGSDTQCI.

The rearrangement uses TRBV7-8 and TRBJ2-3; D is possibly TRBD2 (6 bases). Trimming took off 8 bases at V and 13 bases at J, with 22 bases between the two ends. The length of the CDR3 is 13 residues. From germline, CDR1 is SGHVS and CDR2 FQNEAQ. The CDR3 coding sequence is TGTGCCAGCGGCGAAGCGGGCACAGCTAATAAGTATTTT. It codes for CASGEAGTANKYF.

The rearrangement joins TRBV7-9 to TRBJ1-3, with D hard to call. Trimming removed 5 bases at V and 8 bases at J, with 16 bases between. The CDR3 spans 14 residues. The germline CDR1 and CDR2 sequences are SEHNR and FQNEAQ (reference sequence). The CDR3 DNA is TGTGCCAGCAGCGTCGAGACACCGAGAGACACCATATATTTT. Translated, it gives CASSVETPRDTIYF.

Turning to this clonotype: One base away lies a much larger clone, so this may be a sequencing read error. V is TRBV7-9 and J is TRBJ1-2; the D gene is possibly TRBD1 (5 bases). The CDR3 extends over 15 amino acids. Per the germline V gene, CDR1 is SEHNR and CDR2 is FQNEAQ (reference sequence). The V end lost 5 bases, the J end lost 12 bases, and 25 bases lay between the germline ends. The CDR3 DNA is TGTGCCAGCAGCGTTCAAAGAAGCGGGGGGAGCGATGACACCTTC. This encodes CASSVQRSGGSDDTF.

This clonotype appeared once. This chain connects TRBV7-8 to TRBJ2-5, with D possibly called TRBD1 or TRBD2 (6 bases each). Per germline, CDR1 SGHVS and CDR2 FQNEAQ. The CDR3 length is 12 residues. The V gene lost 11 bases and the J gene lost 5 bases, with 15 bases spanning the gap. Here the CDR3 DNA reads TGTGCCGGAAGGGGGGATAGGGAGACCCAGTACTTC. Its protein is CAGRGDRETQYF.

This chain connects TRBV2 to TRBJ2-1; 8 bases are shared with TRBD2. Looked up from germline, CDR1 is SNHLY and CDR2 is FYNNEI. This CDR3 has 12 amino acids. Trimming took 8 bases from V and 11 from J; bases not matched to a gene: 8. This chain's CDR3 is CASYTGGLQQFF. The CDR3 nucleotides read TGTGCCAGCTATACGGGGGGGCTTCAGCAGTTCTTC.

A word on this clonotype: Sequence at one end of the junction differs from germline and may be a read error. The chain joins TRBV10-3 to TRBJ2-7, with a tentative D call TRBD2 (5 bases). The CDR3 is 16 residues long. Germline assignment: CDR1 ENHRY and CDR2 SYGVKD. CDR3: CASSESGTSISYEQYF. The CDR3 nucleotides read TGTGCCAGCAGTGAAAGCGGAACCAGTATCTCCTACGAGCAGTACTTC.

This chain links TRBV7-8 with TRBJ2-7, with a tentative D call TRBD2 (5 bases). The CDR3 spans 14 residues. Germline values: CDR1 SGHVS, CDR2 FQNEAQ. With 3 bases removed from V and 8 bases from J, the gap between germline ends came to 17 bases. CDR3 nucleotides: TGTGCCAGCAGCTTGGCGGGTTCTTCCGACAAGCAGTACTTC. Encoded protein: CASSLAGSSDKQYF.

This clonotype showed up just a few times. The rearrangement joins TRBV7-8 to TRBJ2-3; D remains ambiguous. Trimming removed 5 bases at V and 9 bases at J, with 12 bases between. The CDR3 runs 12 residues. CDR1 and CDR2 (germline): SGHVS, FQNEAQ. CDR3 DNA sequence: TGTGCCAGCAGCCTCCCCCCCTGGACGCAGTATTTT. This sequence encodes CASSLPPWTQYF.

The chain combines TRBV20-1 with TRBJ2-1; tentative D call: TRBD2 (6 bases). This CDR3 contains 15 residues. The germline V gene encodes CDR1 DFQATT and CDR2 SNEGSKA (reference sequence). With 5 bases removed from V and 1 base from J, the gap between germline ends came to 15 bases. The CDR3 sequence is CSAPLGGRSYNEQFF. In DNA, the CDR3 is TGCAGTGCTCCGCTCGGGGGTAGGTCCTACAATGAGCAGTTCTTC.